The next 5 T cell receptor beta chains were all read from a single sample in a study of cytomegalovirus exposure and HLA in healthy donors. Primers for the PCR totalled 60 Vbeta and 13 Jbeta. Repertoires were generated with immunoSEQ multiplex PCR, while TCRdb's copy carries only in-frame clones and drops some. Of about 150,000 clones listed, about 74% were seen once; the top ten hold around 3.1%. Sequencing was performed on PBMCs. These receptor sequences come from a man aged 40-55 years in good health and CMV-seronegative.

DNA for the CDR3: TGCAGCGGGCGACAGGGGGGGGCCTACGAGCAGTACTTC. Translation: CSGRQGGAYEQYF. The chain links TRBV29-1 to TRBJ2-7, with 9 bases matching TRBD1. After removal of 7 bases from V and 2 bases from J, the junction contained 6 bases not matched to a gene. Germline assignment: CDR1 SQVTM and CDR2 ANQGSEA. This CDR3 comprises 13 residues.

V is TRBV5-1 and J is TRBJ1-5; D is ambiguous. Trimming removed 1 base from V and 0 bases from J, with 8 bases in between. CDR3 length: 15 amino acids. Germline V gene lookup returns CDR1 SGHRS and CDR2 YFSETQ. The CDR3: CASSLYGSSNQPQHF. CDR3 DNA sequence: TGCGCCAGCAGCTTGTATGGCTCTAGCAATCAGCCCCAGCATTTT.

J is TRBJ1-3 and V is TRBV5-6; 7 nucleotides align to TRBD1. The CDR3 totals 15 residues. V lost 3 bases to trimming and J lost 2 bases; unmatched junction nucleotides: 5. Looked up from germline, CDR1 is SGHDT and CDR2 is YYEEEE. This CDR3 reads CASSSPTGAGNTIYF. In DNA form, the CDR3 reads TGTGCCAGCAGCTCCCCCACAGGGGCTGGAAACACCATATATTTT.

The chain couples TRBV7-8 to TRBJ1-4; TRBD1 aligns across 9 bases. The CDR3 extends over 16 amino acids. V lost 5 bases, J lost 8 bases, and 12 bases stayed unmatched. The germline gives CDR1 SGHVS, CDR2 FQNEAQ. CDR3 protein: CASSTKNRGQGEKLFF. CDR3 nucleotide sequence: TGTGCCAGCAGCACCAAAAACAGGGGGCAGGGGGAAAAACTGTTTTTT.

The chain employs TRBV19 and TRBJ1-5, with 9 bases identical to TRBD1. The trim removed 5 bases at V and 4 bases at J, leaving 3 bases unmatched. There are 14 residues in the CDR3. The germline V gene has CDR1 LNHDA and CDR2 SQIVND (reference sequence). The DNA of the CDR3 is TGTGCCAGTAGTGGGACAGGGATGAATCAGCCCCAGCATTTT. Its protein is CASSGTGMNQPQHF.